These 21 T cell receptor beta chains share one sample of origin, sequenced in a study of T cells in Graves' hyperthyroidism and ophthalmopathy. Authors of the study amplified TCR beta CDR3 regions from RNA transcripts. The study used the HTBI primer set for a first-round RT-PCR of the TCR CDR3. A single record per CDR3 protein comes from TCRdb applying MiXCR to the multiplex PCR reads. Of hundreds of thousands of distinct CDR3 sequences in the sample, 22% were seen once. Sequencing was done on a sample of blood. These receptors were obtained from a woman in her 70s with Graves' ophthalmopathy.

This chain uses TRBV6-7 with TRBJ2-1; a possible D gene is TRBD2 (7 bases). TRBV6-7 is given ORF status, its function remaining uncertain. Trimming removed 0 bases from V and 0 bases from J, with 30 bases in between. CDR3 size: 23 residues. DNA for the CDR3: TGTGCCAGCAGTTACTCCCGACCGGAGGGGGTAGCGGGCCCCCCAAGCTCCTACAATGAGCAGTTCTTC. It is translated as CASSYSRPEGVAGPPSSYNEQFF.

This clonotype was seen a handful of times. The J gene is TRBJ1-4, the V gene TRBV6-6, with D unclear. V dropped 2 bases and J dropped 4 bases, with 5 bases sitting between them. CDR3 length: 13 amino acids. Germline V gene sequence: CDR1 MNHNY, CDR2 SVGAGI (reference sequence). Here the CDR3 reads CASSYTHNEKLFF. The CDR3 nucleotides are TGTGCCAGCAGTTACACCCATAATGAAAAACTGTTTTTT.

The chain is built from TRBV20-1 and TRBJ2-1, with TRBD2 matching 11 bases. The CDR3 is 15 amino acids. Germline V gene sequence: CDR1 DFQATT, CDR2 SNEGSKA (reference sequence). After removal of 1 base from V and 9 bases from J, the junction contained 8 bases not matched to a gene. The CDR3 region is CSARVPSGRYSEQFF. CDR3 coding DNA: TGCAGTGCTAGAGTCCCTAGCGGGAGGTATAGTGAGCAGTTCTTC.

The sample holds a few counts of this clonotype. CDR3 bases: TGTGCCAGCAGCGGACCCGGGACAGGGAGGATTGGCTACACCTTC. It is translated as CASSGPGTGRIGYTF. The gene calls are TRBV11-2 and TRBJ1-2; 9 bases map to TRBD1. This CDR3 comprises 15 residues. CDR1 and CDR2 from the germline V gene are SGHAT and FQNNGV. V was pared by 5 bases and J by 7 bases, with 11 bases of the junction left unmatched.

The table lists this clonotype with a few counts. The chain is built from TRBV19 and TRBJ2-3; no reliable D call. The germline gives CDR1 LNHDA, CDR2 SQIVND (reference sequence). CDR3 size: 11 residues. The V end lost 3 bases, the J end lost 5 bases, and 3 bases lay between the germline ends. CDR3 in DNA: TGTGCCAGTAGTATTTTAGATACGCAGTATTTT. Translating it yields CASSILDTQYF.

This clonotype was observed a few times. The CDR3, as DNA: TGTGCCAGCAGTTCGCCTAGCGGGAGGACTGACTCCTACGAGCAGTACTTC. Protein: CASSSPSGRTDSYEQYF. The V call is TRBV28, the J call TRBJ2-7; TRBD2 aligns across 11 bases. This CDR3 has 17 residues. Looked up from germline, CDR1 is MDHEN and CDR2 is SYDVKM. With V trimmed by 4 bases and J by 0 bases, 8 bases remained unmatched.

The chain is built from TRBV30 and TRBJ2-1, with 15 bases fitting TRBD2. From germline, CDR1 is GTSNPN and CDR2 SVGIG (reference sequence). V was clipped by 0 bases and J by 8 bases; unmatched bases: 5. The CDR3 extends over 16 amino acids. The CDR3 DNA reads TGTGCCTGGAGTGTCGGACTAGCGGGAGGGCCTGATGAGCAGTTCTTC. It yields the protein CAWSVGLAGGPDEQFF.

The gene calls are TRBV9 and TRBJ2-1; TRBD2 matches 11 bases. V was clipped by 3 bases and J by 10 bases; unmatched bases: 6. Germline V gene data show CDR1 as SGDLS and CDR2 as YYNGEE. The CDR3 is 14 amino acids. CDR3 amino acids: CASSADPSGREQFF. The DNA of the CDR3 is TGTGCCAGCAGCGCGGATCCTAGCGGGAGGGAGCAGTTCTTC.

This clonotype was observed many times. V usage is TRBV2 and J usage is TRBJ2-1; tentatively, D is TRBD1 or TRBD2 (6 bases each). Between the trimmed V and J ends, which lost 7 bases and 4 bases, there was a span of 14 bases. The CDR3 sequence is 14 residues long. In germline, CDR1 is SNHLY, CDR2 FYNNEI. The CDR3 here is CASTDGGFYNEQFF. The CDR3 DNA sequence: TGTGCCAGCACCGACGGGGGCTTTTACAATGAGCAGTTCTTC.

This clonotype has more than one count but fewer than ten. The chain combines TRBV3-1 with TRBJ1-1; 10 positions agree with TRBD1. With V trimmed by 5 bases and J by 3 bases, 6 bases remained unmatched. Germline V CDR1 and CDR2: LGHDT, YNNKEL (reference sequence). The CDR3 runs 15 residues. The CDR3 coding sequence is TGTGCCAGCAGCTCCCTAGGGACAGGGGACACTGAAGCTTTCTTT. Protein sequence: CASSSLGTGDTEAFF.

This clonotype has ten or more counts. The chain joins TRBV2 to TRBJ2-1; 7 bases are a match to TRBD2. With V trimmed by 2 bases and J by 4 bases, 5 bases remained unmatched. The germline V gene encodes CDR1 SNHLY and CDR2 FYNNEI. This CDR3 region has 15 residues. In DNA, the CDR3 is TGTGCCAGCAGTGAAATGAGCGGGAAATACAATGAGCAGTTCTTC. It is translated as CASSEMSGKYNEQFF.

The chain recombines TRBV7-2 with TRBJ2-2; D gene unclear. There are 14 residues in the CDR3. The V gene's germline CDR1 is SGHTA and CDR2 FQGNSA. The germline V and J ends were trimmed by 7 bases and 6 bases, with 15 bases remaining between them. Here the CDR3 DNA reads TGTGCCAGCACCCGATGGGCGTTAGCCGGGGAGCTGTTTTTT. This gives the protein CASTRWALAGELFF.

The V and J genes are TRBV13 and TRBJ1-1; the D gene is possibly TRBD1 (6 bases). Germline V gene data show CDR1 as PRHDT and CDR2 as FYEKMQ (reference sequence). The CDR3 sequence is 13 residues long. V was trimmed by 3 bases and J by 11 bases, leaving 16 bases between them. The CDR3 DNA follows: TGTGCCAGCAGCTTGGGGGCGACAAGGATGGCTTTCTTT. Encoded protein: CASSLGATRMAFF.

This clonotype appeared many times. This chain joins TRBV5-6 and TRBJ2-3; D is tentatively TRBD1 or TRBD2 (5 bases each). The V and J ends lost 4 bases and 6 bases respectively, with 30 bases between them. CDR1 is SGHDT and CDR2 is YYEEEE in the germline V gene. The CDR3 is made up of 19 amino acids. The CDR3 coding sequence is TGTGCCAGCAGCCGGCCACCCGGTGTGCAGGGCACCCCGGGGGATACGCAGTATTTT. This translates into CASSRPPGVQGTPGDTQYF.

This clonotype was detected a few times. V gene TRBV7-2 combines with J gene TRBJ2-5, with D perhaps TRBD2 (6 bases). CDR1 is SGHTA, CDR2 FQGNSA, per germline. The CDR3 has 17 amino acids. With 4 bases removed from V and 6 bases from J, the gap between germline ends came to 24 bases. CDR3 residues: CASSSRTRAWGRQTQYF. CDR3 nucleotides: TGTGCCAGCAGCTCAAGAACCAGGGCGTGGGGGAGGCAGACCCAGTACTTC.

This clonotype was recorded once. The rearrangement joins TRBV7-2 to TRBJ2-7; D may be TRBD2 (6 bases). Trimming took off 5 bases at V and 2 bases at J, with 13 bases between the two ends. The CDR3 totals 14 residues. Germline V CDR1 and CDR2: SGHTA, FQGNSA. The CDR3 protein is CASSPTGSPYEQYF. Written as DNA, the CDR3 is TGTGCCAGCAGCCCAACCGGGAGTCCCTACGAGCAGTACTTC.

This clonotype was counted a few times. The gene calls are TRBV9 and TRBJ2-3; D is undetermined. V lost 3 bases and J 2 bases, leaving 10 bases between the germline ends. The CDR3 contains 14 residues. Germline CDR1 SGDLS, CDR2 YYNGEE. For the CDR3, the DNA is TGTGCCAGCAGCGACAAACAATTCACAGATACGCAGTATTTT. Its protein product is CASSDKQFTDTQYF.

The chain uses TRBV19 and TRBJ2-3, with no clear D. The CDR3 covers 14 residues. The V gene's germline CDR1 is LNHDA and CDR2 SQIVND (reference sequence). V was trimmed by 3 bases and J by 2 bases, leaving 9 bases between them. The CDR3, as DNA: TGTGCCAGTAGTATCTCCGTACCCACAGATACGCAGTATTTT. Amino acid sequence: CASSISVPTDTQYF.

The rearrangement joins TRBV9 to TRBJ2-5; possible D gene TRBD2, 5 bases. CDR1 SGDLS and CDR2 YYNGEE come from the germline V gene. CDR3 length: 15 amino acids. The ends were cut back, 0 bases at V and 4 bases at J, with 13 bases in the middle. The CDR3 DNA reads TGTGCCAGCAGCGTAGGCGTCAGGCGGGTAGAGACCCAGTACTTC. The encoded protein is CASSVGVRRVETQYF.

Remarks on this clonotype: A much more abundant neighbour one base away suggests this may be a read error. CDR3 sequence reads: CASRQGSMNTEASF. CDR3 DNA sequence: TGTGCCAGCAGACAGGGAAGCATGAACACTGAAGCTTCCTTT. The chain combines TRBV2 with TRBJ1-1; D is possibly TRBD1 (6 bases). The V gene's germline CDR1 is SNHLY and CDR2 FYNNEI. The CDR3 runs to 14 residues.

The gene calls are TRBV20-1 and TRBJ2-7; 9 nucleotides match TRBD1. The CDR3 spans 12 residues. Germline-derived CDR1 and CDR2 are DFQATT and SNEGSKA (reference sequence). J was trimmed by 7 bases and V by 6 bases; bases with no gene match: 7. The CDR3: CSAGDRVREQYF. The CDR3, as DNA: TGCAGTGCCGGGGACAGGGTTCGAGAGCAGTACTTC.